This T cell receptor beta chain was recovered during a study of blood T cell repertoires in COVID-19. Study-level information: Italy, Spain and the United States were the sources of the convalescent and acute COVID-19 samples.

The CDR3 is made up of 14 amino acids. Trimming took off 6 bases at V and 5 bases at J, with 14 bases between the two ends. CDR1 and CDR2 (germline): LNHDA, SQIVND (reference sequence). Using immunoSEQ multiplex PCR, the repertoire was profiled, and TCRdb retains in-frame clones only, with some absent. The table has 53,000 or so clones, 86% seen once. The receptor was isolated from a man aged 80 or over with acute or convalescent COVID-19. V is TRBV19 and J is TRBJ2-1, with a possible D match to TRBD2 (7 bases). Sequencing was performed on peripheral blood. The CDR3 reads CASSYRGADNEQFF. The CDR3 DNA follows: TGTGCCAGTAGCTATCGGGGGGCTGACAATGAGCAGTTCTTC.